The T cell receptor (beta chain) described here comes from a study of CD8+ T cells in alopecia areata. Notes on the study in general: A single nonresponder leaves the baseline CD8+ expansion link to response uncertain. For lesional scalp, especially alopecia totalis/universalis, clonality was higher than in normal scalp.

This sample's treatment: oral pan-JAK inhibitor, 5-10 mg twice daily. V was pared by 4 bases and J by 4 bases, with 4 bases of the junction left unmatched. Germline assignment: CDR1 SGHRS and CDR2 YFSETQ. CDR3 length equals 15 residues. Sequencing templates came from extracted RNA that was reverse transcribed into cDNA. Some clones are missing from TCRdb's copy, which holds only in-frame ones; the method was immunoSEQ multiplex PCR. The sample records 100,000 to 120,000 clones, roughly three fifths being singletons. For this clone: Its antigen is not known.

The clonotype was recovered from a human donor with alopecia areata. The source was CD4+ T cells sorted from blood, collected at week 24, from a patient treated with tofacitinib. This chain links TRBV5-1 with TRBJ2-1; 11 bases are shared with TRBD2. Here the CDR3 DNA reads TGCGCCAGCAGCGTCCTAGCGGGAGGATACAATGAGCAGTTCTTC. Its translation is CASSVLAGGYNEQFF. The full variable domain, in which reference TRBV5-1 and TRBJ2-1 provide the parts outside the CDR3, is KAGVTQTPRYLIKTRGQQVTLSCSPISGHRSVSWYQQTPGQGLQFLFEYFSETQRNKGNFPGRFSGRQFSNSRSEMNVSTLELGDSALYLCASSVLAGGYNEQFFGPGTRLTVL.